A single sample gave rise to the 9 T cell receptor beta chains below, sequenced in a study of OX40 agonist ivuxolimab in advanced cancers. Repertoires were generated with immunoSEQ multiplex PCR, while TCRdb's copy carries only in-frame clones and drops some. The sample includes 52,000 or so clones, around 78% of them seen just once. The material sequenced was CD4+ or CD8+ T cells sorted from blood, taken in a trial of the OX40 agonist ivuxolimab. These TCRs come from an adult with an advanced solid tumor such as melanoma, head and neck, liver or kidney cancer.

The chain has TRBV18 and TRBJ1-3; tentatively, D is TRBD1 (5 bases). The CDR3 consists of 16 residues. Trimming cost V 3 bases and J 2 bases, with 14 bases left between them. The V gene's germline CDR1 is KGHSH and CDR2 LQKENI. CDR3 coding DNA: TGTGCCAGCTCACCCCTCGGGGGGATCGCTGGAAACACCATATATTTT. The encoded protein is CASSPLGGIAGNTIYF.

The J gene is TRBJ2-3, the V gene TRBV18, with TRBD1 identical over 8 bases. The germline V gene encodes CDR1 KGHSH and CDR2 LQKENI. The CDR3 contains 18 residues. V shed 0 bases and J 4 bases; nucleotides not matched to a gene: 12. The CDR3 bases are TGTGCCAGCTCACCACCGTCCAGGACAGGGTTAACTCCAGATACGCAGTATTTT. This sequence encodes CASSPPSRTGLTPDTQYF.

The chain combines TRBV2 with TRBJ1-6; a possible D gene is TRBD1 (6 bases). The germline V and J ends were trimmed by 3 bases and 7 bases, with 13 bases remaining between them. CDR3 length: 15 amino acids. Germline V CDR1 and CDR2: SNHLY, FYNNEI. The CDR3 sequence is CASSDQGGSNSPLHF. The CDR3 nucleotides are TGTGCCAGCAGTGATCAAGGGGGGAGCAATTCACCCCTCCACTTT.

The chain recombines TRBV7-2 with TRBJ2-7, with D maybe TRBD1 (5 bases). V was pared by 2 bases and J by 3 bases, with 11 bases between. The length of the CDR3 is 14 residues. CDR1 is SGHTA and CDR2 is FQGNSA in the germline V gene. CDR3: CASSLSDRLYEQYF. The CDR3 DNA reads as TGTGCCAGCAGCTTAAGCGACAGACTCTACGAGCAGTACTTC. Variable domain in full (rest from reference TRBV7-2 and TRBJ2-7): GAGVSQSPSNKVTEKGKDVELRCDPISGHTALYWYRQSLGQGLEFLIYFQGNSAPDKSGLPSDRFSAERTGGSVSTLTIQRTQQEDSAVYLCASSLSDRLYEQYFGPGTRLTVT.

V usage is TRBV18 and J usage is TRBJ2-5; D not certain. This CDR3 spans 15 amino acids. Germline CDR1 reads KGHSH; CDR2 reads LQKENI. Deletions cut 3 bases from V and 3 bases from J, with 14 bases between. CDR3 nucleotide sequence: TGTGCCAGCTCACCCCTCCCCGGATTTGAAGAGACCCAGTACTTC. This gives the protein CASSPLPGFEETQYF.

This clone was detected only a few times. The chain joins TRBV6-1 to TRBJ1-1, with D hard to call. Trimming stripped 9 bases from V and 5 bases from J, with 16 bases between. Germline loops: CDR1 MNHNS, CDR2 SASEGT. The CDR3 loop spans 13 amino acids. The CDR3 reads CASLRGQRTEAFF. The CDR3 DNA is TGTGCCAGTCTTAGAGGCCAAAGGACTGAAGCTTTCTTT.

The V call is TRBV5-4, the J call TRBJ2-2; tentatively, D is TRBD2 (5 bases). This CDR3 is built from 12 residues. The ends were cut back, 7 bases at V and 7 bases at J, with 11 bases in the middle. CDR1 is SGHNT, CDR2 YYREEE, per germline (reference sequence). CDR3 loop: CASAAGLGELFF. The CDR3 nucleotides read TGTGCCAGCGCCGCAGGACTCGGGGAGCTGTTTTTT.

The chain combines TRBV19 with TRBJ1-1; 9 positions agree with TRBD1. V dropped 8 bases and J dropped 1; count of bases not matched to a gene: 5. The CDR3 has 14 residues. Looked up from germline, CDR1 is LNHDA and CDR2 is SQIVND (reference sequence). The CDR3 DNA reads TGTGCCAGTCTATCGACAGGGGGGAACACTGAAGCTTTCTTT. Encoded protein: CASLSTGGNTEAFF. Using reference TRBV19 and TRBJ1-1 for the parts outside the CDR3, the full variable domain is DGGITQSPKYLFRKEGQNVTLSCEQNLNHDAMYWYRQDPGQGLRLIYYSQIVNDFQKGDIAEGYSVSREKKESFPLTVTSAQKNPTAFYLCASLSTGGNTEAFFGQGTRLTVV.

The genes are TRBV6-1 and TRBJ1-2; unclear D gene. Germline V gives CDR1 MNHNS, CDR2 SASEGT. The V end was cut by 6 bases, the J end by 2 bases, with 13 bases between. This CDR3 spans 14 amino acids. The CDR3 reads CASRYPKYNYGYTF. The DNA for the CDR3 is TGTGCCAGCAGGTACCCCAAATACAACTATGGCTACACCTTC.